The rows below give T cell receptor beta chains drawn from one sample of a study of CD8 T cells in ankylosing spondylitis. TCRdb independently ran MiXCR on the 5' RACE reads; one entry per CDR3 protein. The sample carries 250,000 or so distinct CDR3 sequences, 24% recorded once. Sequenced material: blood, either unsorted or a sorted T cell fraction (not recorded which). The receptors originated from a male donor with ankylosing spondylitis or in good health (not recorded which). Both conserved end residues are part of each CDR3. D genes are given only for firm matches. Clone size appears in some rows only: once, few, many, or a class for an expanded clone.

TRBD2	few	TRBJ2-7	TRBV6-6	CASSDGGVYEQYF	TGTGCCAGCAGCGACGGGGGGGTGTACGAGCAGTACTTC
.	.	TRBJ2-7	TRBV20-1	CSARNRGTNFYEQYF	TGCAGTGCTCGTAATCGGGGTACCAATTTCTACGAGCAGTACTTC
TRBD2	many	TRBJ2-5	TRBV9	CASSVATSGAQETQYF	TGTGCCAGCAGCGTAGCGACTAGCGGGGCTCAAGAGACCCAGTACTTC
.	.	TRBJ2-7	TRBV20-1	CSARDRGGILDEF	TGCAGTGCTAGAGATCGAGGGGGGATTCTTGACGAGTTC
.	many	TRBJ2-5	TRBV12-3/TRBV12-4	CASSSRQGRDRQETQYF	TGTGCCAGCAGTTCTAGACAGGGGAGGGACCGACAAGAGACCCAGTACTTC
.	many	TRBJ1-1	TRBV29-1	CSVELFSEYTEAFF	TGCAGCGTTGAGTTATTTTCGGAGTATACTGAAGCTTTCTTT
.	many	TRBJ2-5	TRBV7-9	CASSLSGAETQYF	TGTGCCAGCAGCTTATCCGGGGCGGAGACCCAGTACTTC
.	few	TRBJ1-2	TRBV5-6	CASSLADHGGYTF	TGTGCCAGCAGCTTGGCGGACCATGGGGGCTACACCTTC
TRBD2	.	TRBJ2-5	TRBV20-1	CSVERAGVYQETQYF	TGCAGTGTCGAGCGAGCGGGGGTCTACCAAGAGACCCAGTACTTC
TRBD1	few	TRBJ1-6	TRBV7-9	CASSLERGRNSPLHF	TGTGCCAGCAGCTTAGAAAGGGGGCGGAATTCACCCCTCCACTTT
TRBD1	few	TRBJ2-7	TRBV2	CASRSNRGHDEQYF	TGTGCCAGCAGATCGAACAGGGGGCACGACGAGCAGTACTTC
TRBD2	.	TRBJ2-7	TRBV20-1	CSARVPSGGDYEQYF	TGCAGTGCTAGAGTCCCTAGCGGGGGGGACTACGAGCAGTACTTC
.	many	TRBJ1-1	TRBV7-9	CASSLIGRDMNTEAFF	TGTGCCAGCAGCTTAATTGGACGGGACATGAACACTGAAGCTTTCTTT
TRBD1	many	TRBJ2-7	TRBV20-1	CSRDSPGEQYF	TGCAGTCGGGACAGTCCCGGCGAGCAGTACTTC
.	.	TRBJ1-6	TRBV20-1	CSGGSSNSPLLF	TGCAGTGGGGGGAGCAGCAATTCACCCCTCCTCTTT
TRBD1	few	TRBJ2-1	TRBV20-1	CSATTGGARNEQFF	TGCAGTGCCACGACAGGGGGCGCGAGGAATGAGCAGTTCTTC
.	.	TRBJ1-2	TRBV29-1	CSVEDPNYGYTF	TGCAGCGTTGAAGACCCCAACTATGGCTACACCTTC